This T cell receptor beta chain was found in a study of cytomegalovirus exposure and HLA in healthy donors. In the study overall: Of the donors genotyped, 300 to 500 in all, less than 90% fell in the Caucasian-associated ancestry cluster. Study-wide results and limits: It was confirmed in vitro that a few of the CMV-associated chains were specific for CMV antigens. TCR beta chains associated with HLA were, in a later analysis, more clonally expanded than equally common others. In a later analysis, specific HLA alleles were associated with around 17,000 TCR beta sequences at a 0.05 false discovery rate.

As regards this clone: Its cognate antigen is unknown.

PCR used 60 Vbeta primers and 13 Jbeta primers. Generated by immunoSEQ multiplex PCR, the TCRdb table keeps only in-frame clones and is missing some. Seen here are fewer than 200,000 clones, about 85% observed once, and the top ten hold approximately 4.1%. Trimming took 7 bases from V and 9 from J; bases not matched to a gene: 15. The CDR3 runs 14 residues. From germline, CDR1 is SGHTA and CDR2 FQGNSA. The origin of this receptor is a woman between 45 and 65 years old in good health and CMV-seropositive. Sequencing was performed on PBMCs. This chain connects TRBV7-2 to TRBJ2-7; 7 bases are a match to TRBD2. CDR3 region: CASIPPSGTGRQYF. CDR3 coding DNA: TGTGCCAGCATCCCGCCGAGCGGGACGGGACGGCAGTACTTC.